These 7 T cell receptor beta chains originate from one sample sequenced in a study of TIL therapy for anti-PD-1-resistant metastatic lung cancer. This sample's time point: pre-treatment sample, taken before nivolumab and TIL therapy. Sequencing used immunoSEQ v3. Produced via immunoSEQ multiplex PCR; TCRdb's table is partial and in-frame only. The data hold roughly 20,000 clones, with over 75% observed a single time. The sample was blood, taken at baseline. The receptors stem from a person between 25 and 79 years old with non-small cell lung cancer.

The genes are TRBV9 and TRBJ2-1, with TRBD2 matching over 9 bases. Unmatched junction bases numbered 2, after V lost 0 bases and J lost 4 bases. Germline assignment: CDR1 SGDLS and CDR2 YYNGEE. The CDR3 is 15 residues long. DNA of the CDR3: TGTGCCAGCAGCGTAGGACTAGCGGTGTACAATGAGCAGTTCTTC. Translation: CASSVGLAVYNEQFF.

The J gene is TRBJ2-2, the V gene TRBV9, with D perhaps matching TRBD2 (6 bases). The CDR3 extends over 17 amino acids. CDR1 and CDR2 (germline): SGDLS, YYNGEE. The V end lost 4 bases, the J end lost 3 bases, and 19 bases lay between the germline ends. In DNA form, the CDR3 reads TGTGCCAGCAGCCCCCGCCCCGGTAGCGGTTACACCGGGGAGCTGTTTTTT. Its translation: CASSPRPGSGYTGELFF.

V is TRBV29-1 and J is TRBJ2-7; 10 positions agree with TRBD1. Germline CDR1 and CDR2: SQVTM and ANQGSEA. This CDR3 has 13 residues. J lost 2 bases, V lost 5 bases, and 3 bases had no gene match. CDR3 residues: CSVRGTGAYEQYF. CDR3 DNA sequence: TGCAGCGTTAGAGGGACAGGGGCCTACGAGCAGTACTTC.

CDR3 nucleotide sequence: TGTGCCAGCAGACCAGGGGGTGCGGGAGCTTCCGAGCAGTACTTC. Protein sequence: CASRPGGAGASEQYF. The chain has TRBV28 and TRBJ2-7, with D perhaps being TRBD1 or TRBD2 (7 bases each). The CDR3 is 15 amino acids. Germline loops: CDR1 MDHEN, CDR2 SYDVKM. The V gene lost 6 bases and the J gene lost 6 bases, with 21 bases spanning the gap.

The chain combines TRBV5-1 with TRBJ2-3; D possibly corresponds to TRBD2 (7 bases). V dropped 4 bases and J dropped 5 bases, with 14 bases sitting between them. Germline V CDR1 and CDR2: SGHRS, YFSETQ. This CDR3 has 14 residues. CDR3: CASSPPGGRDTQYF. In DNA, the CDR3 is TGCGCCAGCAGCCCTCCGGGGGGCAGAGATACGCAGTATTTT.

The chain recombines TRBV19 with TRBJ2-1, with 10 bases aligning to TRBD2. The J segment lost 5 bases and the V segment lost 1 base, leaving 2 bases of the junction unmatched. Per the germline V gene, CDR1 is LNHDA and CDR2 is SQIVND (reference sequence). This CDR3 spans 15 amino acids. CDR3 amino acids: CASSIASGGNNEQFF. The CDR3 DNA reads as TGTGCCAGTAGTATAGCTAGCGGGGGAAACAATGAGCAGTTCTTC.

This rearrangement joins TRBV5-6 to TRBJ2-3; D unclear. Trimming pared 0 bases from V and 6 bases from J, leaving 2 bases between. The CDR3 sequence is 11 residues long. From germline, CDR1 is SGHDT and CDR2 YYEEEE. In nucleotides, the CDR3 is TGTGCCAGCAGCTTGGGGGATACGCAGTATTTT. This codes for CASSLGDTQYF.